This T cell receptor (beta chain) was recorded in a study of T-cell reconstitution after alpha-beta-depleted transplantation in children. A TCRbeta library incorporating unique molecular identifiers was prepared. TCRdb re-derived calls from the PCR reads in MiXCR, one entry per CDR3 protein. The repertoire holds about 500,000 distinct CDR3 sequences, about 33% seen once, with around 2.5% in the top ten. In germline, CDR1 is ENHRY, CDR2 SYGVKD. J gave up 4 bases and V 9 bases, and 8 bases lay outside the gene matches. This CDR3 comprises 15 residues. The receptor's source is a human donor who donated a stem cell graft to a child with aplastic anemia. The sample was PBMCs from the stem cell graft donor, taken from the stem cell graft. The chain links TRBV10-3 to TRBJ2-2; 10 bases map to TRBD2. This CDR3 reads CAISLTSGRTGELFF. CDR3 DNA sequence: TGTGCCATTTCGCTGACTAGCGGGCGCACCGGGGAGCTGTTTTTT.